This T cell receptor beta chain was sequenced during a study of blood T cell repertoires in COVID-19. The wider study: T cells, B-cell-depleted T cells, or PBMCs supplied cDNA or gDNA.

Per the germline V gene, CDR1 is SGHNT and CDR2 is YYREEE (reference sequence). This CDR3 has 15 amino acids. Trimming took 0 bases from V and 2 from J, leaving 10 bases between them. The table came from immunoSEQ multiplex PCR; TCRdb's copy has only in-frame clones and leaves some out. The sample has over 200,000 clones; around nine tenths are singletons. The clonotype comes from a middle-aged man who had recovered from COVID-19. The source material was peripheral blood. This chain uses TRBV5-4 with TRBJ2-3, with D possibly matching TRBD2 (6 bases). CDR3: CASSLVGRNTDTQYF. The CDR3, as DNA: TGTGCCAGCAGCTTGGTCGGGAGAAACACAGATACGCAGTATTTT.